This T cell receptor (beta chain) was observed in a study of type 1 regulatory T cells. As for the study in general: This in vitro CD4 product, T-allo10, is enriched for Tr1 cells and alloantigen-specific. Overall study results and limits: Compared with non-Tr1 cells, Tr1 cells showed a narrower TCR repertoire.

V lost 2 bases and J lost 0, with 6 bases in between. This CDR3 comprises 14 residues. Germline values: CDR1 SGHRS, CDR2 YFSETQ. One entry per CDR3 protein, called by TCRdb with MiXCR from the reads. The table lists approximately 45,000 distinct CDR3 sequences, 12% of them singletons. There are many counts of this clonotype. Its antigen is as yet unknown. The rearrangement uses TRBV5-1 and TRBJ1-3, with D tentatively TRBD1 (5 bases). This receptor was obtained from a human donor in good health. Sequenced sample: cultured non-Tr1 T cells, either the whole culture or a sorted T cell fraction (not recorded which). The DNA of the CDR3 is TGCGCCAGCAGCTTAAGGGGCTCTGGAAACACCATATATTTT. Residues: CASSLRGSGNTIYF.